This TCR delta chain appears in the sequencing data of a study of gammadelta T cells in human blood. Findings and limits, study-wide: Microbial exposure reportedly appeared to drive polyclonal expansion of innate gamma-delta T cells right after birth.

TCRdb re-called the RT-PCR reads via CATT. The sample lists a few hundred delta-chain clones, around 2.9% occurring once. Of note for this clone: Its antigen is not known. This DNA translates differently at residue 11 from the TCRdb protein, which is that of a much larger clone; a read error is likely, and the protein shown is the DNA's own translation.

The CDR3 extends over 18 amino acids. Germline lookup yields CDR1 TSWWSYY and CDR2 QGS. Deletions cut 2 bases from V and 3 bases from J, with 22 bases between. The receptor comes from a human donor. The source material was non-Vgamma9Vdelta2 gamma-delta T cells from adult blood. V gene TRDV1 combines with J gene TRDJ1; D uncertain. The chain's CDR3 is CALGEKIAYNREADKLIF. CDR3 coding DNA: TGTGCTCTTGGGGAAAAAATTGCCTATAACAGGGAGGCCGATAAACTCATCTTT.